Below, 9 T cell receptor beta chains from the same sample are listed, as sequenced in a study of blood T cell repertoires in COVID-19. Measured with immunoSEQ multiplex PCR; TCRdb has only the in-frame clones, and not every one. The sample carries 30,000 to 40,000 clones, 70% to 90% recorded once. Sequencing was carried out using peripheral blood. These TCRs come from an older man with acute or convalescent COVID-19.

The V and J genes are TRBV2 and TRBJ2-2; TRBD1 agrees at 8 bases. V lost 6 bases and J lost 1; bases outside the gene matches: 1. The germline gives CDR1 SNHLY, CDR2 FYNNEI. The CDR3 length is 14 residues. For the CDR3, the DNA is TGTGCCAGCAGGGACAGGGAGAACACCGGGGAGCTGTTTTTT. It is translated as CASRDRENTGELFF.

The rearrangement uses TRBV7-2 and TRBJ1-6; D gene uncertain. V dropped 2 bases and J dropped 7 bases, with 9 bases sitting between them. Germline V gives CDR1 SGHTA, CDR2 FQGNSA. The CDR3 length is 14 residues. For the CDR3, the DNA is TGTGCCAGCAGCTTAAAAATGCGGAATTCACCCCTCCACTTT. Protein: CASSLKMRNSPLHF.

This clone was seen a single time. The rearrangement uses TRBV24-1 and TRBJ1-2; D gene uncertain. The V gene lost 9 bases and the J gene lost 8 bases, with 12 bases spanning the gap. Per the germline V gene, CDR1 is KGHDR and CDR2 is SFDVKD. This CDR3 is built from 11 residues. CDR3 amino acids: CATSTSGGYTF. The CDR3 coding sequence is TGTGCCACCTCGACAAGCGGAGGCTACACCTTC.

The CDR3 region has the DNA TGTGCCAGCAGCTTCACTCTAGCGGGGGGCGTGTCTACGCAGTATTTT. This translates into CASSFTLAGGVSTQYF. V and J are TRBV7-2 and TRBJ2-3, with 11 bases that match TRBD2. The trim removed 3 bases at V and 8 bases at J, leaving 10 bases unmatched. The germline gives CDR1 SGHTA, CDR2 FQGNSA. The CDR3 totals 16 residues.

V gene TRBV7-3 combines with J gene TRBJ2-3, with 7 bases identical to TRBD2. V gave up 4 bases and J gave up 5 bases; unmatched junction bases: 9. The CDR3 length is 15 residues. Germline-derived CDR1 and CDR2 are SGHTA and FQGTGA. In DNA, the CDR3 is TGTGCCAGCAGCTCCCAGGGCGGGAGCTTAGATACGCAGTATTTT. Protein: CASSSQGGSLDTQYF.

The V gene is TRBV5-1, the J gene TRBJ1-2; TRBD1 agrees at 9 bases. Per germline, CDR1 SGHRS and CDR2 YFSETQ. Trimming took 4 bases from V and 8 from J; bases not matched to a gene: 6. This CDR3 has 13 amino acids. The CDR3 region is CASSVGQGDGYTF. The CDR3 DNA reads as TGCGCCAGCAGCGTGGGACAGGGCGACGGCTACACCTTC.

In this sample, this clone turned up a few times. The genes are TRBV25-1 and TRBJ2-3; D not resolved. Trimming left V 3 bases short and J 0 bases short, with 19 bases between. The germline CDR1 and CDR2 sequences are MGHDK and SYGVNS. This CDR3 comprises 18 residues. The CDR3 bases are TGTGCCAGCAGTGATCGAAAAGGTTGGGCAGCTAGCACAGATACGCAGTATTTT. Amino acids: CASSDRKGWAASTDTQYF.

This chain's CDR3 is CASMGGRGGETQYF. The CDR3 coding sequence is TGTGCCAGCATGGGGGGGCGAGGGGGGGAGACCCAGTACTTC. The chain uses TRBV27 and TRBJ2-5; the D gene is possibly TRBD2 (7 bases). V shed 7 bases and J shed 5 bases, with 17 bases lying between them. Germline V gives CDR1 MNHEY, CDR2 SMNVEV (reference sequence). The CDR3 extends over 14 amino acids.

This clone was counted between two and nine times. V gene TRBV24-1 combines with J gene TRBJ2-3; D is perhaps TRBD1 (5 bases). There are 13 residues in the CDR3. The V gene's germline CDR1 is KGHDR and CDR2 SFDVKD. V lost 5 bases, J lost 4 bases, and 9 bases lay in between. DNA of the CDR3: TGTGCCACCAGTGGGGGCCACGCAGATACGCAGTATTTT. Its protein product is CATSGGHADTQYF.